This T cell receptor (beta chain) was retrieved from a study of regulatory T cells in long-lasting Graves disease. Concerning this clonotype itself: Its cognate antigen is unknown.

Time point reported: newly diagnosed GD, antithyroid drugs for less than 3 months. From RNA extracted from PBMCs, the TCR library was made. HTBI primers from iRepertoire and Arm-PCR of CDR3 regions yielded the TCR beta libraries. In TCRdb, the multiplex PCR reads were re-called with MiXCR into one record per CDR3 protein. The repertoire holds hundreds of thousands of distinct CDR3 sequences, with around 15% as singletons. General study results and limits: Persistent Graves' patients showed a TCR diversity that was lower than that of newly diagnosed ones. Persistent disease exhibited a predilection for TRBV28, TRBJ1-2 and TRBJ2-5.

V shed 2 bases and J shed 4 bases, with 18 bases lying between them. The CDR3 has 17 amino acids. Germline CDR1 is SGHRS and CDR2 is YFSETQ. Another study also made use of these data, one on T cells in Graves' hyperthyroidism and ophthalmopathy. Turning to that study: Those patients with uncontrolled infection, other autoimmune disease, pregnancy or lactation were excluded.

V gene TRBV5-1 combines with J gene TRBJ2-2; D may correspond to TRBD1 or TRBD2 (5 bases each). The clonotype originates from a middle-aged man with Graves disease. The specimen was peripheral blood mononuclear cells (PBMCs), collected at new diagnosis, from a patient treated with antithyroid drugs. The chain's CDR3 is CASSFPLGVAVTGELFF. In DNA form, the CDR3 reads TGCGCCAGCAGCTTTCCTTTGGGGGTGGCTGTCACCGGGGAGCTGTTTTTT. The complete variable domain, with remaining parts taken from reference TRBV5-1 and TRBJ2-2, reads KAGVTQTPRYLIKTRGQQVTLSCSPISGHRSVSWYQQTPGQGLQFLFEYFSETQRNKGNFPGRFSGRQFSNSRSEMNVSTLELGDSALYLCASSFPLGVAVTGELFFGEGSRLTVL.